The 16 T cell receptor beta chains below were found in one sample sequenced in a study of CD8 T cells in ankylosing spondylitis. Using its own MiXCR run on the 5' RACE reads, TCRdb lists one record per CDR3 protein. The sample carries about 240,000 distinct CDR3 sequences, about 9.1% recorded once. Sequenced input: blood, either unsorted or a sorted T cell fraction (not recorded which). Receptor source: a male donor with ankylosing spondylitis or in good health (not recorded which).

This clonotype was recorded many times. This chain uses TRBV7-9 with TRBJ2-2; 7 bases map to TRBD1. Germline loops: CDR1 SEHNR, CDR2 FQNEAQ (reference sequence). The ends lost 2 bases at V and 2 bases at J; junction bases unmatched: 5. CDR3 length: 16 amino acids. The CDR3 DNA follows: TGTGCCAGCAGCTTACCCGGGACAGCAAACACCGGGGAGCTGTTTTTT. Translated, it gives CASSLPGTANTGELFF.

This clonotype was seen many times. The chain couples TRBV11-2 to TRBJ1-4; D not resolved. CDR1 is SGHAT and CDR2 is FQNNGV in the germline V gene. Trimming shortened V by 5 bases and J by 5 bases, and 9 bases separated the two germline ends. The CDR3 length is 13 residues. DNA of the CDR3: TGTGCCAGCAGCGGGTTTGAGAATGAAAAACTGTTTTTT. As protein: CASSGFENEKLFF.

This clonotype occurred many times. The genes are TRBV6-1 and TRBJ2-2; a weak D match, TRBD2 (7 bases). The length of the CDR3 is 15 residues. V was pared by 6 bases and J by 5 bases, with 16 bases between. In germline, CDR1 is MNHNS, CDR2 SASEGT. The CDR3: CASSQGGGRTGELFF. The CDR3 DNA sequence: TGTGCCAGCAGCCAAGGGGGGGGGCGTACCGGGGAGCTGTTTTTT.

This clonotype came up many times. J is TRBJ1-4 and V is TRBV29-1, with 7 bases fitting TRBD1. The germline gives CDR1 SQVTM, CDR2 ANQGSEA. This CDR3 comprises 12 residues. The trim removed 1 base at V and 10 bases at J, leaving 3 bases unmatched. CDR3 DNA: TGCAGCGTTGAAGGACAGGGCCGAAAACTGTTTTTT. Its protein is CSVEGQGRKLFF.

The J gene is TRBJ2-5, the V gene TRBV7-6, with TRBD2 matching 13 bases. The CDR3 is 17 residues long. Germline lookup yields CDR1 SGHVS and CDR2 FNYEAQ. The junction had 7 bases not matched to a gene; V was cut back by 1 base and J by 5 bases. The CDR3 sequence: CASSLGTSGGAEETQYF. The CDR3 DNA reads TGTGCCAGCAGCTTAGGCACTAGCGGGGGGGCGGAGGAGACCCAGTACTTC.

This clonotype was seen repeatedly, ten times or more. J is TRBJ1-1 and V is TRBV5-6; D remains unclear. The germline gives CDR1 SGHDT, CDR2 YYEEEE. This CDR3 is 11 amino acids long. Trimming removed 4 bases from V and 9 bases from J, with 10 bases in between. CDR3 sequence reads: CASSQEGKAFF. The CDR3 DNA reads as TGTGCCAGCAGCCAGGAGGGCAAAGCTTTCTTT. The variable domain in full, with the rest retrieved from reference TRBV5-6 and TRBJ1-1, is DAGVTQSPTHLIKTRGQQVTLRCSPKSGHDTVSWYQQALGQGPQFIFQYYEEEERQRGNFPDRFSGHQFPNYSSELNVNALLLGDSALYLCASSQEGKAFFGQGTRLTVV.

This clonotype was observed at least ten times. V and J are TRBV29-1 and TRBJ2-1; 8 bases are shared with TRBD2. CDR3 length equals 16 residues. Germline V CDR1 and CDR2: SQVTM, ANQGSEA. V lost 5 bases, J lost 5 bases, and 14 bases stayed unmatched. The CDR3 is CSVNPRGLAGHNEQFF. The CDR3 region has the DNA TGCAGCGTTAACCCCCGAGGGCTAGCGGGCCACAATGAGCAGTTCTTC.

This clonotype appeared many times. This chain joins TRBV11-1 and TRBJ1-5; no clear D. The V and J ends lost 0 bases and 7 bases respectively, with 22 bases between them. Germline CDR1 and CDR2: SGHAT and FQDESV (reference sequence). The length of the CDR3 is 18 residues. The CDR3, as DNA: TGTGCCAGCAGCTTAGCCTTACCCGGACTGAGTTTGGTACAGCCCCAGCATTTT. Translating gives CASSLALPGLSLVQPQHF. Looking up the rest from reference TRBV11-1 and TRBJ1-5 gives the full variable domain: EAEVAQSPRYKITEKSQAVAFWCDPISGHATLYWYRQILGQGPELLVQFQDESVVDDSQLPKDRFSAERLKGVDSTLKIQPAELGDSAMYLCASSLALPGLSLVQPQHFGDGTRLSIL.

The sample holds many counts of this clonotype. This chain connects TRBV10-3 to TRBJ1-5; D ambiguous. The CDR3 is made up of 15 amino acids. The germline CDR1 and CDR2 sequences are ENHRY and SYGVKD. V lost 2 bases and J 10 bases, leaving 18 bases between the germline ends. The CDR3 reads CAISEEVSDYRPQHF. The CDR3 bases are TGTGCCATCAGTGAGGAGGTGTCCGACTATCGACCCCAGCATTTT.

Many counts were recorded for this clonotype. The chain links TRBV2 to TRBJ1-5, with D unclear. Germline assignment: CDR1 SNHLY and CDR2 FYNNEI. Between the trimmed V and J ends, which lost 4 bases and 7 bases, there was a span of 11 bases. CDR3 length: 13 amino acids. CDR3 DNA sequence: TGTGCCAGCAGTGGGGTCTTCGGACAGCCCCAGCATTTT. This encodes CASSGVFGQPQHF.

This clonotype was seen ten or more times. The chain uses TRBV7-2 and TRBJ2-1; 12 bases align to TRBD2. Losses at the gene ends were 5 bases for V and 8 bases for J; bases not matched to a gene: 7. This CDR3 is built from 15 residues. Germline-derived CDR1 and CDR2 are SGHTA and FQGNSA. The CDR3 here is CASSVTGTSGYEQFF. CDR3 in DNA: TGTGCCAGCAGCGTCACCGGGACTAGCGGGTATGAGCAGTTCTTC.

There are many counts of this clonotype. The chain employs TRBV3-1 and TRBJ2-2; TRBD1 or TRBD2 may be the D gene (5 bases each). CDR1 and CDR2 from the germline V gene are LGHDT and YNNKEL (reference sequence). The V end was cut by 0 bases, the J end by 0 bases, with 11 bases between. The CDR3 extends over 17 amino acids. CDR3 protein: CASSQDIGGANTGELFF. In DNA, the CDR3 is TGTGCCAGCAGCCAAGATATTGGGGGTGCGAACACCGGGGAGCTGTTTTTT.

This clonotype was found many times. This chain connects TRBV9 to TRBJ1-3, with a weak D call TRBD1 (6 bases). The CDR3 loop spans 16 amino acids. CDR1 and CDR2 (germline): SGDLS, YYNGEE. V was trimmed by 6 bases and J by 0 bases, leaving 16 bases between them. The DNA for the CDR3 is TGTGCCAGCACCCCAGGGGACGACAGCTCTGGAAACACCATATATTTT. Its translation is CASTPGDDSSGNTIYF.

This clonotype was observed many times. The CDR3 sequence is CASSPEPGQGFSYEQYF. In DNA form, the CDR3 reads TGTGCCAGCAGCCCAGAACCGGGACAGGGATTCTCCTACGAGCAGTACTTC. The chain has TRBV7-6 and TRBJ2-7, with 9 bases aligning to TRBD1. The J segment lost 0 bases and the V segment lost 5 bases, leaving 11 bases of the junction unmatched. The CDR3 is 17 amino acids. The germline V gene encodes CDR1 SGHVS and CDR2 FNYEAQ.

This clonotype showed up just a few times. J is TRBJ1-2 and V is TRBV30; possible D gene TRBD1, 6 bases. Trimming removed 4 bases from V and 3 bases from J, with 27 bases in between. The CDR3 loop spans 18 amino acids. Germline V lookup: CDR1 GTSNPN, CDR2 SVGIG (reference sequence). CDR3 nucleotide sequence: TGTGCCTGGAACCCCAAGGGCCGGCACAGGGATAGGGACTATGGCTACACCTTC. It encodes CAWNPKGRHRDRDYGYTF.

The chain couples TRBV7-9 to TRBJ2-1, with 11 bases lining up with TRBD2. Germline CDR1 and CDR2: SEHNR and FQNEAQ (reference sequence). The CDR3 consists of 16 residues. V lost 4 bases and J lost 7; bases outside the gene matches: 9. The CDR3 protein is CASSSDSGRASNEQFF. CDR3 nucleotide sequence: TGTGCCAGCAGCTCGGATAGCGGGAGGGCCTCTAATGAGCAGTTCTTC.